This passage covers 30 T cell receptor beta chains from one sample sequenced in a study of blood T cell repertoires in COVID-19. Here immunoSEQ multiplex PCR was the method, and the copy in TCRdb shows in-frame clones only, minus some. The sample consists of roughly 250,000 clones, approximately 89% of them appearing once. The specimen sequenced was PBMCs or T cells enriched from blood (not recorded which). Source of these receptors: a woman aged 40 to 49 with acute COVID-19.

The gene calls are TRBV25-1 and TRBJ1-2, with TRBD1 identical over 7 bases. Germline values: CDR1 MGHDK, CDR2 SYGVNS. The CDR3 has 14 amino acids. The junction had 10 bases not matched to a gene; V was cut back by 5 bases and J by 7 bases. The CDR3 loop is CASSRQGLEVGYTF. The CDR3, as DNA: TGTGCCAGCAGTAGACAGGGACTTGAAGTTGGCTACACCTTC.

The chain couples TRBV6-2 or TRBV6-3 to TRBJ2-3, with 10 bases matching TRBD2. This CDR3 has 19 residues. J lost 5 bases, V lost 0 bases, and 14 bases had no gene match. Germline V gene data show CDR1 as MNHEY and CDR2 as SVGEGT. The DNA for the CDR3 is TGTGCCAGCAGTTACTCGACCCTAGCGGGAGCCCACTTCGAAGATACGCAGTATTTT. This codes for CASSYSTLAGAHFEDTQYF.

The rearrangement uses TRBV9 and TRBJ1-5; 10 bases are shared with TRBD1. The J segment lost 6 bases and the V segment lost 3 bases, leaving 6 bases of the junction unmatched. The germline V gene has CDR1 SGDLS and CDR2 YYNGEE. The CDR3 runs to 15 residues. The CDR3 region is CASSGGDRGGQPQHF. The CDR3 nucleotides read TGTGCCAGCAGCGGCGGGGACAGGGGAGGTCAGCCCCAGCATTTT.

The rearrangement joins TRBV13 to TRBJ2-1, with 12 bases aligning to TRBD2. Germline-derived CDR1 and CDR2 are PRHDT and FYEKMQ (reference sequence). The CDR3 contains 14 residues. The V segment lost 2 bases and the J segment 13 bases; nucleotides outside the gene matches: 6. This CDR3 is CASSLSTSGGRQFF. DNA of the CDR3: TGTGCCAGCAGCTTATCGACTAGCGGGGGACGACAGTTCTTC.

There are a few counts of this clone. This chain joins TRBV7-2 and TRBJ1-1, with 10 positions matching TRBD1. The CDR3 extends over 14 amino acids. The V and J ends lost 5 bases and 7 bases, in that order; junction bases with no gene match: 7. The germline V gene encodes CDR1 SGHTA and CDR2 FQGNSA. DNA for the CDR3: TGTGCCAGCAGCACTCGACAGGGGGCCATTGAAGCTTTCTTT. Its protein product is CASSTRQGAIEAFF.

The V gene is TRBV3-1 (or the pseudogene TRBV3-2), the J gene TRBJ1-2, with a tentative D call TRBD1 (5 bases). The CDR3 runs 18 residues. The V gene lost 2 bases and the J gene lost 4 bases, with 23 bases spanning the gap. Germline CDR1 reads LGHDT; CDR2 reads YNNKEL (reference sequence). The CDR3 sequence: CASSQFEGAKPPFYGYTF. The CDR3 DNA sequence: TGTGCCAGCAGCCAATTCGAAGGGGCTAAACCCCCCTTCTATGGCTACACCTTC.

The gene calls are TRBV28 and TRBJ1-2, with 11 bases fitting TRBD1. This CDR3 is 14 amino acids long. The ends lost 2 bases at V and 12 bases at J; junction bases unmatched: 8. CDR1 MDHEN and CDR2 SYDVKM come from the germline V gene. CDR3 sequence: CASSLGTGGIYHTF. As DNA, the CDR3 is TGTGCCAGCAGTTTAGGGACAGGGGGAATTTATCACACCTTC.

The J gene is TRBJ2-2, the V gene TRBV5-4; 9 bases match TRBD1. The CDR3 is made up of 14 amino acids. The junction had 1 base not matched to a gene; V was cut back by 3 bases and J by 4 bases. Germline V gives CDR1 SGHNT, CDR2 YYREEE (reference sequence). The CDR3 DNA reads TGTGCCAGCAGCTCGGGACAGGGCACCGGGGAGCTGTTTTTT. Amino acid sequence: CASSSGQGTGELFF.

This clone was seen only a few times. The chain carries TRBV19 and TRBJ2-6, with a tentative D call TRBD1 (5 bases). Germline V lookup: CDR1 LNHDA, CDR2 SQIVND (reference sequence). The V end was cut by 6 bases, the J end by 0 bases, with 12 bases between. CDR3 length: 16 amino acids. The CDR3 is CASRPRVSSGANVLTF. DNA of the CDR3: TGTGCCAGTAGGCCCAGGGTGAGCTCTGGGGCCAACGTCCTGACTTTC.

Here the CDR3 reads CASSPGTLLGTEAFF. The DNA for the CDR3 is TGCGCCAGCAGCCCCGGAACCCTTCTAGGCACTGAAGCTTTCTTT. This chain uses TRBV5-1 with TRBJ1-1; D is undetermined. The V end was cut by 4 bases, the J end by 4 bases, with 17 bases between. The CDR3 is made up of 15 amino acids. CDR1 and CDR2 from the germline V gene are SGHRS and YFSETQ.

The chain has TRBV7-9 and TRBJ2-2; D is possibly TRBD2 (6 bases). The V and J ends lost 5 bases and 5 bases respectively, with 21 bases between them. The CDR3 extends over 17 amino acids. Germline loops: CDR1 SEHNR, CDR2 FQNEAQ (reference sequence). CDR3 amino acids: CASSHGFGVGGTGELFF. CDR3 in DNA: TGTGCCAGCAGCCACGGGTTCGGAGTCGGAGGGACCGGGGAGCTGTTTTTT. Looking up the rest from reference TRBV7-9 and TRBJ2-2 gives the full variable domain: DTGVSQNPRHKITKRGQNVTFRCDPISEHNRLYWYRQTLGQGPEFLTYFQNEAQLEKSRLLSDRFSAERPKGSFSTLEIQRTEQGDSAMYLCASSHGFGVGGTGELFFGEGSRLTVL.

This chain connects TRBV12-3 or TRBV12-4 to TRBJ2-7, with D perhaps TRBD1 (6 bases). The CDR3 is made up of 12 amino acids. V was cut by 3 bases and J by 3 bases, with 6 bases left in between. The chain's CDR3 is CASSFRGYEQYF. The CDR3 DNA reads as TGTGCCAGCAGTTTCAGGGGCTACGAGCAGTACTTC.

The chain joins TRBV15 to TRBJ2-5, with D possibly TRBD1 on 6 matching bases. With 0 bases removed from V and 0 bases from J, the gap between germline ends came to 8 bases. The CDR3 consists of 15 residues. Germline lookup yields CDR1 LNHNV and CDR2 YYDKDF (reference sequence). The CDR3 DNA follows: TGTGCCACCAGCAGAGAACAGGGTTACCAAGAGACCCAGTACTTC. Protein: CATSREQGYQETQYF.

The V and J genes are TRBV7-9 and TRBJ2-7; possible D gene TRBD1, 6 bases. V gave up 2 bases and J gave up 5 bases, with 13 bases separating them. Germline V CDR1 and CDR2: SEHNR, FQNEAQ (reference sequence). The CDR3 is 14 residues long. The CDR3 DNA is TGTGCCAGCAGCTTACCTCGACAGGCCCACGAGCAGTACGTC. Its protein is CASSLPRQAHEQYV.

The chain joins TRBV6-4 to TRBJ2-1, with TRBD2 matching 12 bases. The CDR3 loop spans 16 amino acids. Germline-derived CDR1 and CDR2 are MRHNA and SNTAGT. V lost 8 bases and J lost 0; bases outside the gene matches: 5. The DNA of the CDR3 is TGTGCCAGCCGCCCGACTAGCGGGAGCTCCTACAATGAGCAGTTCTTC. Amino acids: CASRPTSGSSYNEQFF.

The genes are TRBV19 and TRBJ1-1, with 11 bases that match TRBD1. This CDR3 region has 15 residues. With V trimmed by 3 bases and J by 6 bases, 6 bases remained unmatched. The germline gives CDR1 LNHDA, CDR2 SQIVND (reference sequence). The CDR3 bases are TGTGCCAGTAGTATTGTTGGGACAGGGGGTGCTGAAGCTTTCTTT. Its protein is CASSIVGTGGAEAFF.

This clone was recorded only once. The chain combines TRBV24-1 with TRBJ2-1, with TRBD2 matching 9 bases. This CDR3 spans 16 amino acids. Germline CDR1 and CDR2: KGHDR and SFDVKD. V shed 2 bases, J shed 7 bases, and the junction held 8 bases outside the gene matches. CDR3 loop: CATSDWVSGRSNEQFF. The CDR3 DNA follows: TGTGCCACCAGTGATTGGGTTAGCGGGAGAAGTAATGAGCAGTTCTTC.

The rearrangement joins TRBV6-2 or TRBV6-3 to TRBJ1-5; weak D call: TRBD1 (6 bases). This CDR3 spans 12 amino acids. CDR1 is MNHEY, CDR2 SVGEGT, per germline. V was cut by 5 bases and J by 5 bases, with 7 bases left in between. The CDR3 DNA is TGTGCCAGCAGTCGACAGGATCAGCCCCAGCATTTT. Its translation: CASSRQDQPQHF.

V gene TRBV28 combines with J gene TRBJ2-2, with 8 bases matching TRBD2. The CDR3 sequence is 14 residues long. J lost 6 bases, V lost 8 bases, and 8 bases had no gene match. Germline loops: CDR1 MDHEN, CDR2 SYDVKM. The CDR3 DNA reads as TGTGCCAGCCGCCCGGGAGGGCCGGCCGGGGAGCTGTTTTTT. Amino acids: CASRPGGPAGELFF.

The chain employs TRBV9 and TRBJ1-1; 7 bases align to TRBD1. The CDR3 length is 15 residues. J gave up 4 bases and V 4 bases, and 10 bases lay outside the gene matches. CDR1 is SGDLS, CDR2 YYNGEE, per germline. The CDR3 here is CASSLTGVDTTEAFF. The CDR3 DNA reads as TGTGCCAGCAGCTTAACAGGGGTTGATACCACTGAAGCTTTCTTT.

The rearrangement links TRBV18 to TRBJ2-3; D might be TRBD1 (5 bases). CDR3 size: 13 residues. Germline V gene sequence: CDR1 KGHSH, CDR2 LQKENI. Trimming shortened V by 2 bases and J by 6 bases, and 9 bases separated the two germline ends. CDR3 sequence (DNA): TGTGCCAGCTCACCAGCGGACACCGATACGCAGTATTTT. Translating it yields CASSPADTDTQYF.

The rearrangement uses TRBV2 and TRBJ2-1, with 9 bases identical to TRBD1. This CDR3 is built from 15 residues. In germline, CDR1 is SNHLY, CDR2 FYNNEI. V lost 7 bases and J lost 0; bases outside the gene matches: 4. CDR3 in DNA: TGTGCCAGCATGGCGACAGGGGGCTCCTACAATGAGCAGTTCTTC. The encoded protein is CASMATGGSYNEQFF.

The chain is built from TRBV4-3 and TRBJ2-3, with 11 nucleotides matching TRBD2. The CDR3 sequence is 19 residues long. Germline V CDR1 and CDR2: LGHNA, YSLEER. J gave up 5 bases and V 0 bases, and 13 bases lay outside the gene matches. CDR3 residues: CASSQDPPHLLAGEDTQYF. CDR3 nucleotide sequence: TGCGCCAGCAGCCAAGATCCCCCACACTTACTAGCGGGAGAAGATACGCAGTATTTT.

The chain is built from TRBV24-1 and TRBJ1-1; maybe TRBD1 (5 bases). Per germline, CDR1 KGHDR and CDR2 SFDVKD. The CDR3 has 12 residues. V lost 4 bases to trimming and J lost 5 bases, with 7 bases between them. CDR3 sequence (DNA): TGTGCCACCAGTGAAACAGGTACTGAAGCTTTCTTT. It translates to CATSETGTEAFF.

The CDR3 sequence is CASSLGLAAHNEQFF. CDR3 DNA: TGTGCCAGCAGTTTGGGCCTAGCGGCCCACAATGAGCAGTTCTTC. The chain links TRBV27 to TRBJ2-1, with 7 bases fitting TRBD2. In germline, CDR1 is MNHEY, CDR2 SMNVEV (reference sequence). The CDR3 runs 15 residues. V dropped 3 bases and J dropped 5; count of bases not matched to a gene: 7.

In DNA, the CDR3 is TGTGCCAGCTCACCTACCGACAAAGGAGGTGGCTACACCTTC. This codes for CASSPTDKGGGYTF. This chain connects TRBV18 to TRBJ1-2; D not certain. The V and J ends lost 3 bases and 7 bases respectively, with 15 bases between them. The CDR3 sequence is 14 residues long. The V gene's germline CDR1 is KGHSH and CDR2 LQKENI.

The chain couples TRBV27 to TRBJ2-7; maybe TRBD2 (6 bases). Germline lookup yields CDR1 MNHEY and CDR2 SMNVEV (reference sequence). The CDR3 covers 16 residues. Trimming took 6 bases from V and 3 from J, leaving 21 bases between them. CDR3 in DNA: TGTGCCAGCAGCGTTGCATCAGGGTCTAGCGTCTACGAGCAGTACTTC. Protein product: CASSVASGSSVYEQYF.

The V gene is TRBV5-1, the J gene TRBJ2-7; TRBD2 matches 13 bases. The length of the CDR3 is 15 residues. CDR1 is SGHRS and CDR2 is YFSETQ in the germline V gene. With 4 bases clipped from V and 6 bases from J, the junction kept 7 bases outside the gene matches. The CDR3 spells CASSPRTSGSGEQYF. For the CDR3, the DNA is TGCGCCAGCAGCCCTAGGACTAGCGGGAGCGGCGAGCAGTACTTC.

This clone was found once. The genes are TRBV14 and TRBJ2-4; TRBD1 matches 9 bases. The CDR3 runs 14 residues. Germline V gene data show CDR1 as SGHDN and CDR2 as FVKESK. The V and J ends lost 4 bases and 7 bases, in that order; junction bases with no gene match: 5. The CDR3 bases are TGTGCCAGCAGCCCGGGGACAGGGTGGAACATTCAGTACTTC. Amino acids: CASSPGTGWNIQYF.

The V call is TRBV18, the J call TRBJ2-3, with D possibly matching TRBD1 (5 bases). Germline V gene data show CDR1 as KGHSH and CDR2 as LQKENI. This CDR3 region has 17 residues. V was shortened by 3 bases and J by 2 bases, with 18 bases between the two germline ends. CDR3 protein: CASSPSLLTANTDTQYF. The CDR3 DNA follows: TGTGCCAGCTCACCGAGTCTCCTGACAGCCAACACAGATACGCAGTATTTT.